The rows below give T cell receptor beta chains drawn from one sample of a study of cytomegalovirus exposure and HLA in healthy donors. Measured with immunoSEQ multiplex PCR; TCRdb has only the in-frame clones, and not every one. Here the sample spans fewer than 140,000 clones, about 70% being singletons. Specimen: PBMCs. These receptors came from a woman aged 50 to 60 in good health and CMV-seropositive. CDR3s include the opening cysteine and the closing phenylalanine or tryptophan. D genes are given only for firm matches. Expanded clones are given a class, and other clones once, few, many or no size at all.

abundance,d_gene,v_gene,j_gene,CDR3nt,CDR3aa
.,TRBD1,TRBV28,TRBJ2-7,TGTGCCAGCAGCCCTGGGGTTGGACAGGGACCCTACGAGCAGTACTTC,CASSPGVGQGPYEQYF
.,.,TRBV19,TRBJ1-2,TGTGCCAGTATTAACCCGGGAGGAAACTATGGCTACACCTTC,CASINPGGNYGYTF
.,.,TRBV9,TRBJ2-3,TGTGCCAGCAGCGTAGAGGACTCCTTAGTCGAGGATACGCAGTATTTT,CASSVEDSLVEDTQYF
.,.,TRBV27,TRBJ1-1,TGTGCCAGCAGTTTATATCCAGGGTCTATCATCGGTGCTTTCTTT,CASSLYPGSIIGAFF
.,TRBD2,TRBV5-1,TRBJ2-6,TGCGCCAGCCAAAGGAGCGGGGGTATGGGCGTCCTGACTTTC,CASQRSGGMGVLTF
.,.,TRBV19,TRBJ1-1,TGTGCCAGTAGTATAGATCTGCGGGGGTGGACTGAAGCTTTCTTT,CASSIDLRGWTEAFF
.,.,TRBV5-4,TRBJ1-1,TGTGCCAGCAGGATGGAGTTGCGGGGGGCCACTGAAGCTTTCTTT,CASRMELRGATEAFF
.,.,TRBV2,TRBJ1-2,TGTGCCAGCAGTGAACGAGGGTACGGCTACACCTTC,CASSERGYGYTF
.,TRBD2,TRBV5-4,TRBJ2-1,TGTGCCAGCAGCCCTGGGTCTAGCGGGGGTGACGGAAATGAGCAGTTCTTC,CASSPGSSGGDGNEQFF
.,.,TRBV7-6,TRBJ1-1,TGTGCCAGCAGCCCGCAGACAGGCTCACCAGAAGCTTTCTTT,CASSPQTGSPEAFF
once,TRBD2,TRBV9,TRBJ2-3,TGTGCCAGCAGCTATAGCGGGAGAGGTACAGATACGCAGTATTTT,CASSYSGRGTDTQYF
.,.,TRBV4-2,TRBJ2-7,TGTGCCAGCAGCCAAGATTCATGGGAGTCCTCCTACGAGCAGTACTTC,CASSQDSWESSYEQYF
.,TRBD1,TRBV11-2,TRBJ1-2,TGTGCCAGCAGCCAAAGGGGACAGGGGTCGTTCTTTGGTGGCTACACCTTC,CASSQRGQGSFFGGYTF
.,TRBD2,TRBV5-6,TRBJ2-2,TGTGCCAGCAGCGTGGGGGGGGTCACCGGGGAGCTGTTTTTT,CASSVGGVTGELFF
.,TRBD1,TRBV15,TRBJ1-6,TGTGCCACCAGCAGAGATACCGGGACAGATGTCTATAATTCACCCCTCCACTTT,CATSRDTGTDVYNSPLHF
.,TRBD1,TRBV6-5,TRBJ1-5,TGTGCCAGCAGCCAAGGGACAGGGGTATATCAGCCCCAGCATTTT,CASSQGTGVYQPQHF
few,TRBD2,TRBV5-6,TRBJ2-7,TGTGCCAGCAGCTCAACTAGCGGGGGGCCCCCCTACGAGCAGTACTTC,CASSSTSGGPPYEQYF